Sequencing of this TCR beta chain was carried out in a study of cytomegalovirus exposure and HLA in healthy donors. Study details: The 650 to 850 first-cohort repertoires and the 95 to 150 validation repertoires shared the same platform, a later analysis reported.

The CDR3 covers 12 residues. The V end was cut by 5 bases, the J end by 6 bases, with 11 bases between. Germline values: CDR1 LGHNT, CDR2 FRNRAP. The study, taken as a whole, reports: The study flagged roughly 150 TCR beta chains as cytomegalovirus-associated.

About this clone itself: Its antigen is still unknown.

Some clones are missing from TCRdb's copy, which holds only in-frame ones; the method was immunoSEQ multiplex PCR. The table records under 50,000 clones, 85% to 95% of them present only once. This clonotype originated in a woman under 30 in good health and CMV-seropositive. The chain recombines TRBV12-5 with TRBJ2-7; weak D call: TRBD1 (5 bases). The specimen sequenced was PBMCs. The CDR3 reads CASGPGFGEQYF. The CDR3 DNA follows: TGTGCTAGTGGTCCAGGGTTCGGCGAGCAGTACTTC.